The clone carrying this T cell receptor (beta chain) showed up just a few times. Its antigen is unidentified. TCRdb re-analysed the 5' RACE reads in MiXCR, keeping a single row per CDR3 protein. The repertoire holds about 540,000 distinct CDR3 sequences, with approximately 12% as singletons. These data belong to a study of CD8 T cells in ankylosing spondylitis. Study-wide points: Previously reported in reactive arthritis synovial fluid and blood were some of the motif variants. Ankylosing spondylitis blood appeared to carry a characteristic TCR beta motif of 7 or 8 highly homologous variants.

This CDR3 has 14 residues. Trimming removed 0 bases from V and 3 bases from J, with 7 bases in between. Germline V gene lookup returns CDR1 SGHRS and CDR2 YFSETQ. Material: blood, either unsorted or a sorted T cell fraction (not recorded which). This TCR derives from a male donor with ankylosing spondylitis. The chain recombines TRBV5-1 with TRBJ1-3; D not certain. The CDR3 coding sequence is TGCGCCAGCAGCTTGGAACAGAGTGGAAACACCATATATTTT. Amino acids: CASSLEQSGNTIYF.